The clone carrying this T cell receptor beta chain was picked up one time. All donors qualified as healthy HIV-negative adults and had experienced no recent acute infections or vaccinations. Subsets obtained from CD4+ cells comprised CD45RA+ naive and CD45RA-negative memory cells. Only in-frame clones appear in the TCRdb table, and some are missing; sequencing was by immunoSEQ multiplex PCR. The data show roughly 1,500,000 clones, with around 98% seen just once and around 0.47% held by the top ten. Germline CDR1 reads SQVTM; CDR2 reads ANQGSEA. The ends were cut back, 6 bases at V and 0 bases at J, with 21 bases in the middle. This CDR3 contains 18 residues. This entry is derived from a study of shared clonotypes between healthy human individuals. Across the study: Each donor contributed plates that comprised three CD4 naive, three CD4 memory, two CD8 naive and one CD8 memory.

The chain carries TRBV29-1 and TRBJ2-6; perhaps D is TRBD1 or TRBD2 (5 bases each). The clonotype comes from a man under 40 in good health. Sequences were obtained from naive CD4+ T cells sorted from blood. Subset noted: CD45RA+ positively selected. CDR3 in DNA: TGCAGCGTCCTCTGGGGTGGGGACCGTAGCTCTGGGGCCAACGTCCTGACTTTC. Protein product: CSVLWGGDRSSGANVLTF.